Given below is one T cell receptor (beta chain) in context. The CDR3 has 13 residues. CDR1 and CDR2 (germline): LNHDA, SQIVND (reference sequence). V lost 6 bases to trimming and J lost 1 base, with 6 bases between them. These data are taken from a study of blood T cell repertoires in COVID-19. TCRdb's table, derived via immunoSEQ multiplex PCR, lists solely in-frame clones and lacks some. The sample has 150,000 or so clones; approximately 90% are singletons. This TCR was recovered from a middle-aged man with acute or convalescent COVID-19. The material sequenced was peripheral blood. The chain links TRBV19 to TRBJ2-2; weak D call: TRBD1 (6 bases). The CDR3 loop reads CASRTGNTGELFF. CDR3 nucleotides: TGTGCCAGTAGGACAGGGAACACCGGGGAGCTGTTTTTT.